The 22 T cell receptor beta chains in this list originate from one sample, sequenced in a study of cytomegalovirus exposure and HLA in healthy donors. Using immunoSEQ multiplex PCR, the repertoire was profiled, and TCRdb retains in-frame clones only, with some absent. The table shows about 98,000 clones, with less than 90% occurring only once. Material: PBMCs. The receptors here all came from a man aged 18-30 years in good health and CMV-seropositive.

The rearrangement joins TRBV7-2 to TRBJ2-1; 12 bases match TRBD2. Germline loops: CDR1 SGHTA, CDR2 FQGNSA. The CDR3 has 15 amino acids. With V trimmed by 1 base and J by 7 bases, 2 bases remained unmatched. CDR3 coding DNA: TGTGCCAGCAGCTTAGGGCTAGCGGGGGGGAATGAGCAGTTCTTC. It yields the protein CASSLGLAGGNEQFF.

This sequence joins TRBV18 and TRBJ2-7; 8 bases match TRBD2. This CDR3 comprises 16 residues. Germline V CDR1 and CDR2: KGHSH, LQKENI. The trim removed 3 bases at V and 0 bases at J, leaving 7 bases unmatched. This CDR3 reads CASSPRGTSGSYEQYF. CDR3 nucleotides: TGTGCCAGCTCACCCCGGGGCACTAGCGGCTCCTACGAGCAGTACTTC.

The table lists this clone with a count of one. The chain recombines TRBV13 with TRBJ1-2; 9 nucleotides match TRBD1. Trimming at V came to 5 bases and at J to 4 bases, leaving 8 bases not matched to a gene. The CDR3 is 15 amino acids. Germline assignment: CDR1 PRHDT and CDR2 FYEKMQ (reference sequence). This CDR3 reads CASSRTGEQGYGYTF. Written as DNA, the CDR3 is TGTGCCAGCAGCAGGACAGGGGAGCAGGGCTATGGCTACACCTTC.

The gene calls are TRBV4-2 and TRBJ2-1; 9 positions match TRBD2. With V trimmed by 0 bases and J by 8 bases, 11 bases remained unmatched. This CDR3 has 17 amino acids. The germline V gene encodes CDR1 LGHNA and CDR2 YNFKEQ. CDR3 nucleotides: TGTGCCAGCAGCCAAGAGACGGCGGCTAGCGGGATCGATGAGCAGTTCTTC. Translation gives CASSQETAASGIDEQFF.

This rearrangement joins TRBV19 to TRBJ1-6; TRBD1 matches 10 bases. The CDR3 is 17 amino acids. Germline V gene data show CDR1 as LNHDA and CDR2 as SQIVND (reference sequence). The trim removed 6 bases at V and 0 bases at J, leaving 5 bases unmatched. CDR3 bases: TGTGCCAGTAGGGGACAGGGGATGAGCTCCTATAATTCACCCCTCCACTTT. Its translation: CASRGQGMSSYNSPLHF. The full variable domain, in which reference TRBV19 and TRBJ1-6 provide the parts outside the CDR3, is DGGITQSPKYLFRKEGQNVTLSCEQNLNHDAMYWYRQDPGQGLRLIYYSQIVNDFQKGDIAEGYSVSREKKESFPLTVTSAQKNPTAFYLCASRGQGMSSYNSPLHFGNGTRLTVT.

The rearrangement links TRBV4-1 to TRBJ2-2, with TRBD1 matching 7 bases. This CDR3 has 16 residues. In germline, CDR1 is MGHRA, CDR2 YSYEKL. The V segment lost 4 bases and the J segment 0 bases; nucleotides outside the gene matches: 5. CDR3 sequence reads: CASSLRGQSNTGELFF. CDR3 nucleotide sequence: TGCGCCAGCAGCCTTAGGGGACAGTCGAACACCGGGGAGCTGTTTTTT.

V is TRBV7-9 and J is TRBJ1-1; weak D call: TRBD1 (6 bases). CDR1 SEHNR and CDR2 FQNEAQ come from the germline V gene (reference sequence). Trimming took 0 bases from V and 5 from J, leaving 13 bases between them. This CDR3 has 15 residues. The CDR3 spells CASSLANRVDTEAFF. The CDR3 bases are TGTGCCAGCAGCTTAGCGAACAGGGTAGATACTGAAGCTTTCTTT.

J is TRBJ1-1 and V is TRBV19; 7 bases line up with TRBD1. The CDR3 length is 15 residues. Germline values: CDR1 LNHDA, CDR2 SQIVND (reference sequence). With V trimmed by 5 bases and J by 1 base, 7 bases remained unmatched. The CDR3 DNA reads as TGTGCCAGTAGTTTGGGACAGTACGGGAACACTGAAGCTTTCTTT. Translating gives CASSLGQYGNTEAFF. The full variable domain, in which reference TRBV19 and TRBJ1-1 provide the parts outside the CDR3, is DGGITQSPKYLFRKEGQNVTLSCEQNLNHDAMYWYRQDPGQGLRLIYYSQIVNDFQKGDIAEGYSVSREKKESFPLTVTSAQKNPTAFYLCASSLGQYGNTEAFFGQGTRLTVV.

This chain's CDR3 is CASSAGTSGYEQYF. For the CDR3, the DNA is TGTGCCAGCAGCGCGGGGACTAGCGGCTACGAGCAGTACTTC. The gene calls are TRBV6-1 and TRBJ2-7; 11 nucleotides agree with TRBD2. CDR1 and CDR2 (germline): MNHNS, SASEGT. The CDR3 totals 14 residues. The trim removed 6 bases at V and 3 bases at J, leaving 4 bases unmatched.

V and J are TRBV9 and TRBJ1-1, with D hard to call. Trimming stripped 7 bases from V and 6 bases from J, with 19 bases between. The CDR3 covers 14 residues. Germline-derived CDR1 and CDR2 are SGDLS and YYNGEE. The CDR3 bases are TGTGCCAGCTCAAAGAGTGCTAGGTCCCCTGAAGCTTTCTTT. As protein: CASSKSARSPEAFF.

This chain links TRBV6-1 with TRBJ2-1; 11 bases match TRBD2. The ends lost 3 bases at V and 5 bases at J; junction bases unmatched: 6. Germline CDR1 MNHNS, CDR2 SASEGT. The CDR3 is 16 amino acids. The CDR3 DNA reads as TGTGCCAGCAGTGACCCGGGACTAGCGGAACACAATGAGCAGTTCTTC. It is translated as CASSDPGLAEHNEQFF.

CDR3 nucleotide sequence: TGTGCCAGCAGTGAATACGGGGGCTACGAGCAGTACTTC. As protein: CASSEYGGYEQYF. This chain connects TRBV25-1 to TRBJ2-7; weak D call: TRBD2 (6 bases). The germline CDR1 and CDR2 sequences are MGHDK and SYGVNS. The CDR3 spans 13 residues. Trimming took 0 bases from V and 3 from J, leaving 6 bases between them.

The rearrangement joins TRBV27 to TRBJ1-3; D unclear. V was clipped by 6 bases and J by 1 base, with 10 bases between them. This CDR3 region has 14 residues. Germline assignment: CDR1 MNHEY and CDR2 SMNVEV (reference sequence). The CDR3 nucleotides read TGTGCCAGCAGGCCTGGAGCTTCTGGAAACACCATATATTTT. Protein product: CASRPGASGNTIYF.

This sequence joins TRBV5-1 and TRBJ2-7; weak D call: TRBD1 (5 bases). Germline V gene lookup returns CDR1 SGHRS and CDR2 YFSETQ. V shed 4 bases and J shed 1 base, with 12 bases lying between them. This CDR3 region has 14 residues. The CDR3 nucleotides are TGCGCCAGCAGCCAGGGTTCGCATTCCTACGAGCAGTACTTC. Amino acids: CASSQGSHSYEQYF.

The rearrangement joins TRBV5-4 to TRBJ2-2, with TRBD1 matching over 11 bases. The CDR3 contains 17 residues. Trimming took 4 bases from V and 4 from J; bases not matched to a gene: 9. Germline CDR1 reads SGHNT; CDR2 reads YYREEE (reference sequence). The DNA for the CDR3 is TGTGCCAGCAGCGGGACGGACAGGGGGCTCTCCACCGGGGAGCTGTTTTTT. This codes for CASSGTDRGLSTGELFF.

CDR3 loop: CASSLGQVNWEETQYF. The CDR3 DNA reads as TGTGCCAGCAGTCTCGGACAGGTAAACTGGGAAGAGACCCAGTACTTC. The gene calls are TRBV28 and TRBJ2-5; TRBD1 aligns across 7 bases. CDR3 length: 16 residues. The V segment lost 5 bases and the J segment 3 bases; nucleotides outside the gene matches: 12. The germline V gene encodes CDR1 MDHEN and CDR2 SYDVKM.

The chain links TRBV11-2 to TRBJ2-7, with TRBD1 matching 8 bases. Germline V lookup: CDR1 SGHAT, CDR2 FQNNGV. Unmatched junction bases numbered 10, after V lost 3 bases and J lost 0 bases. The CDR3 totals 17 residues. CDR3 region: CASSLGPTGVGSYEQYF. The CDR3 DNA sequence: TGTGCCAGCAGCTTGGGACCGACAGGGGTCGGCTCCTACGAGCAGTACTTC.

CDR3 residues: CASSLYPPRSSNYGYTF. CDR3 nucleotides: TGTGCCAGCAGTTTATATCCCCCCCGGAGTTCTAACTATGGCTACACCTTC. The J gene is TRBJ1-2, the V gene TRBV27, with unresolved D. Germline-derived CDR1 and CDR2 are MNHEY and SMNVEV (reference sequence). CDR3 length: 17 amino acids. V lost 1 base, J lost 0 bases, and 15 bases lay in between.

The chain links TRBV7-9 to TRBJ2-1; TRBD2 matches at 15 bases. Germline V CDR1 and CDR2: SEHNR, FQNEAQ (reference sequence). Losses at the gene ends were 3 bases for V and 2 bases for J; bases not matched to a gene: 5. The CDR3 is made up of 18 amino acids. CDR3 protein: CASSFFGLAGGTYNEQFF. CDR3 coding DNA: TGTGCCAGCAGCTTTTTCGGACTAGCGGGAGGGACCTACAATGAGCAGTTCTTC.

V usage is TRBV6-7 and J usage is TRBJ2-2, with D possibly being TRBD1 (5 bases). TRBV6-7 is recorded as an ORF, its role being uncertain. V lost 8 bases and J 0 bases, leaving 25 bases between the germline ends. The CDR3 is made up of 19 amino acids. CDR3 sequence: CASGVFSVKQAPNTGELFF. The CDR3 nucleotides read TGTGCCAGCGGCGTTTTTTCCGTGAAACAGGCTCCGAACACCGGGGAGCTGTTTTTT.

CDR3 loop: CASSVAGSPLAEQFF. The CDR3 bases are TGTGCCAGCAGCGTAGCCGGGAGTCCCCTAGCTGAGCAGTTCTTC. The chain carries TRBV9 and TRBJ2-1, with D perhaps TRBD2 (6 bases). CDR1 and CDR2 (germline): SGDLS, YYNGEE. V was shortened by 0 bases and J by 9 bases, with 16 bases between the two germline ends. The CDR3 runs to 15 residues.

The chain is built from TRBV7-2 and TRBJ1-2, with 8 bases aligning to TRBD1. V lost 4 bases, J lost 8 bases, and 6 bases stayed unmatched. There are 13 residues in the CDR3. The V gene's germline CDR1 is SGHTA and CDR2 FQGNSA. The CDR3 nucleotides are TGTGCCAGCAGCTACGACAGGGGCGGCGGCTACACCTTC. This codes for CASSYDRGGGYTF.